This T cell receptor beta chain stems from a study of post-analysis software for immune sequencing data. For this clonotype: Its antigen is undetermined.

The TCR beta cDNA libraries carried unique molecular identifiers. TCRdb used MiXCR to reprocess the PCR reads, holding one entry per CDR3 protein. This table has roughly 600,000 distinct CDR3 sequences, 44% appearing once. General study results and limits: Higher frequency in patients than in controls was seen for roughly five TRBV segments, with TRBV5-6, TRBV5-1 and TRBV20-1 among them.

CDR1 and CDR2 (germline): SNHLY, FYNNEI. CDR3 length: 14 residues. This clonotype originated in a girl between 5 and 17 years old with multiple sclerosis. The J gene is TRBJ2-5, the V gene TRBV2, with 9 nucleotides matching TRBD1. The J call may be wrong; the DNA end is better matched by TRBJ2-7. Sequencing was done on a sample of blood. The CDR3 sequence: CASSTTGGLSEQYF. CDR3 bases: TGTGCCAGCAGTACAACAGGGGGCTTGTCCGAGCAGTACTTC.